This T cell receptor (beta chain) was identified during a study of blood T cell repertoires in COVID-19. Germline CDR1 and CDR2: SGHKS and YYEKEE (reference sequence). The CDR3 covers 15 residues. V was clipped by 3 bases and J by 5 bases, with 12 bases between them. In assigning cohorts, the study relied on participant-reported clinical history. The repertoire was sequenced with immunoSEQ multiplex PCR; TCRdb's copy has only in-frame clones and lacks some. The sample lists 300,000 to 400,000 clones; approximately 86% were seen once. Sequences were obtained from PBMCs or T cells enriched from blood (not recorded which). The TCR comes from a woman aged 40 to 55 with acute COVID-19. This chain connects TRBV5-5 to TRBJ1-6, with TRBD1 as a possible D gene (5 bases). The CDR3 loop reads CASSSPPGNNSPLHF. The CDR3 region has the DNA TGTGCCAGCAGCTCCCCCCCAGGGAATAATTCACCCCTCCACTTT.